One and the same sample provided the 10 T cell receptor beta chains below, sequenced in a study of blood T cell repertoires in COVID-19. Assay used: immunoSEQ multiplex PCR; TCRdb lists only in-frame clones, some missing. The sample shows some 21,000 clones, around 80% of them seen only once. The specimen was peripheral blood. The receptor source for this set is a man between 60 and 70 years old with active COVID-19.

The chain employs TRBV27 and TRBJ2-5; TRBD1 is a possible D gene (5 bases). The germline V and J ends were trimmed by 3 bases and 7 bases, with 9 bases remaining between them. Germline V CDR1 and CDR2: MNHEY, SMNVEV (reference sequence). The length of the CDR3 is 12 residues. The CDR3 DNA follows: TGTGCCAGCAGTTTTTTAAGGGGGACCCAGTACTTC. Translating gives CASSFLRGTQYF.

The CDR3: CASSELKGGGYYNEQFF. The CDR3 region has the DNA TGTGCCAGCAGCGAACTCAAGGGAGGAGGTTACTACAATGAGCAGTTCTTC. V and J are TRBV3-1 (or the pseudogene TRBV3-2) and TRBJ2-1; weak D call: TRBD2 (6 bases). V lost 5 bases to trimming and J lost 3 bases, with 20 bases between them. This CDR3 spans 17 amino acids. Per the germline V gene, CDR1 is LGHDT and CDR2 is YNNKEL (reference sequence).

The chain joins TRBV27 to TRBJ1-2, with D maybe TRBD1 (6 bases). The germline gives CDR1 MNHEY, CDR2 SMNVEV (reference sequence). This CDR3 contains 14 residues. Trimming removed 5 bases at V and 6 bases at J, with 16 bases between. The CDR3 DNA reads as TGTGCCAGCAGTGCGGCCAACAGGGTAGATGGCTACACCTTC. It yields the protein CASSAANRVDGYTF.

The chain combines TRBV25-1 with TRBJ1-5; D might be TRBD1 (5 bases). CDR3 length equals 12 residues. Trimming took off 2 bases at V and 9 bases at J, with 8 bases between the two ends. Germline V CDR1 and CDR2: MGHDK, SYGVNS. The CDR3 DNA reads as TGTGCCAGCAGTGAAGGGGGGAGGCCCCAGCATTTT. This encodes CASSEGGRPQHF. Full variable domain (rest looked up from reference TRBV25-1 and TRBJ1-5): EADIYQTPRYLVIGTGKKITLECSQTMGHDKMYWYQQDPGMELHLIHYSYGVNSTEKGDLSSESTVSRIRTEHFPLTLESARPSHTSQYLCASSEGGRPQHFGDGTRLSIL.

This chain joins TRBV7-9 and TRBJ2-7; D perhaps matches TRBD2 (6 bases). The V gene's germline CDR1 is SEHNR and CDR2 FQNEAQ (reference sequence). Deletions cut 4 bases from V and 3 bases from J, with 13 bases between. The CDR3 runs 14 residues. CDR3: CASSSGGPGYEQYF. The DNA of the CDR3 is TGTGCCAGCAGCTCCGGAGGGCCGGGCTACGAGCAGTACTTC.

This chain joins TRBV11-3 and TRBJ2-5; D not resolved. The CDR3 is 17 amino acids. Germline-derived CDR1 and CDR2 are SGHNT and YENEEA. Trimming took off 1 base at V and 7 bases at J, with 22 bases between the two ends. The CDR3 reads CASSLGVLGSRAGTQYF. The CDR3 DNA is TGTGCCAGCAGCTTAGGGGTTTTGGGCTCTCGCGCCGGGACCCAGTACTTC.

In its sample, this clone was seen once. The chain recombines TRBV9 with TRBJ1-1; D remains ambiguous. Between the trimmed V and J ends, which lost 4 bases and 4 bases, there was a span of 11 bases. The length of the CDR3 is 13 residues. Germline V gives CDR1 SGDLS, CDR2 YYNGEE. The CDR3 DNA follows: TGTGCCAGCAGCTCAACAAGTCCCACTGAAGCTTTCTTT. It is translated as CASSSTSPTEAFF.

This chain connects TRBV5-6 to TRBJ2-6; TRBD1 might be the D (6 bases). The V gene lost 4 bases and the J gene lost 0 bases, with 20 bases spanning the gap. Germline V gene data show CDR1 as SGHDT and CDR2 as YYEEEE. This CDR3 has 19 amino acids. CDR3: CASSPPPGDTLSGANVLTF. The CDR3 nucleotides are TGTGCCAGCAGCCCGCCCCCTGGGGACACCCTCTCTGGGGCCAACGTCCTGACTTTC.

The gene calls are TRBV29-1 and TRBJ2-1; weak D call: TRBD1 (6 bases). Per germline, CDR1 SQVTM and CDR2 ANQGSEA. V shed 7 bases and J shed 0 bases, with 28 bases lying between them. The CDR3 length is 19 residues. For the CDR3, the DNA is TGCAGCGGAGGACCCTCCCCAGGGGTAGACCACAGCTCCTACAATGAGCAGTTCTTC. Protein sequence: CSGGPSPGVDHSSYNEQFF.

This clone appeared many times. This chain connects TRBV6-5 to TRBJ1-2; TRBD1 might be the D (6 bases). This CDR3 has 14 residues. Trimming shortened V by 4 bases and J by 2 bases, and 11 bases separated the two germline ends. The germline V gene has CDR1 MNHEY and CDR2 SVGAGI. CDR3 DNA sequence: TGTGCCAGCAGTTCCCCGACAGGCAACTATGGCTACACCTTC. It encodes CASSSPTGNYGYTF.